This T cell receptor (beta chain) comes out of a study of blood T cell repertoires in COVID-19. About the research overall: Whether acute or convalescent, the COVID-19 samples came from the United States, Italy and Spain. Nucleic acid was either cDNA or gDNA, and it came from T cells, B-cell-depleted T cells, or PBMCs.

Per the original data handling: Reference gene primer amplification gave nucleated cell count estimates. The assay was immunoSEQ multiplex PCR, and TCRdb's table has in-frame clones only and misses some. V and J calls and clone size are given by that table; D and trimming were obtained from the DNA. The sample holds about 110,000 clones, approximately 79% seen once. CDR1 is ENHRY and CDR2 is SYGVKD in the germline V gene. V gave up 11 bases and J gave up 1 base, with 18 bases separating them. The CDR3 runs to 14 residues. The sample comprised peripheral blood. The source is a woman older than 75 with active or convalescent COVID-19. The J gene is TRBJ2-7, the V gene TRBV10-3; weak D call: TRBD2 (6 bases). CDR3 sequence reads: CASYSGTVSYEQYF. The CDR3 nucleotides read TGTGCCTCTTATTCCGGGACTGTATCCTACGAGCAGTACTTC.